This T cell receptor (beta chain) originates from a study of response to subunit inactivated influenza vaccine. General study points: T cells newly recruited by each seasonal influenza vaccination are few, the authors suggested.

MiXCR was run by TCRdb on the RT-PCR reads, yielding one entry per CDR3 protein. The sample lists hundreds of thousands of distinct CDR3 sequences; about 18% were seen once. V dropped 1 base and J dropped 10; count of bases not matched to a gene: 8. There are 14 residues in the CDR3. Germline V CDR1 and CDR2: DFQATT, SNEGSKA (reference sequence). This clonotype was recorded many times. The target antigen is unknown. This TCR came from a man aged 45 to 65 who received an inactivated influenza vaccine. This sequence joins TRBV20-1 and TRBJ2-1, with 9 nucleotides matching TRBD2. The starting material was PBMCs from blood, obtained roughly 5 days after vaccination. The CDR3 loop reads CSARGQRGVLEQFF. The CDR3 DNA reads TGCAGTGCTAGAGGCCAGCGGGGGGTTCTGGAGCAGTTCTTC.